This passage covers 26 T cell receptor beta chains from one sample sequenced in a study of T-cell reconstitution after alpha-beta-depleted transplantation in children. Construction of the TCRbeta library involved unique molecular identifiers. TCRdb ran MiXCR on the PCR reads and lists one entry per CDR3 protein. The sample contains under 450,000 distinct CDR3 sequences, 13% of which appear only once. The specimen comprised PBMCs, sampled from the stem cell graft. All receptors come from a human donor who donated a stem cell graft to a child with Fanconi anemia.

V usage is TRBV12-3 or TRBV12-4 and J usage is TRBJ1-6; D ambiguous. The CDR3 runs to 14 residues. Trimming pared 3 bases from V and 9 bases from J, leaving 12 bases between. CDR3 residues: CASSFGREGSPLHF. CDR3 in DNA: TGTGCCAGCAGTTTTGGGCGGGAGGGTTCACCCCTCCACTTT.

This clonotype appeared many times. Compared with germline, one end of the junction differs, possibly owing to a read error. The rearrangement links TRBV7-9 to TRBJ2-1; D is unclear. This CDR3 comprises 12 residues. Germline lookup yields CDR1 SEHNR and CDR2 FQNEAQ (reference sequence). CDR3 sequence (DNA): TGTGCCAGCAGCTTAGAAATGCTAGATCGGGTCTTC. This translates into CASSLEMLDRVF. Filled out from reference TRBV7-9 and TRBJ2-1, the complete variable domain reads DTGVSQNPRHKITKRGQNVTFRCDPISEHNRLYWYRQTLGQGPEFLTYFQNEAQLEKSRLLSDRFSAERPKGSFSTLEIQRTEQGDSAMYLCASSLEMLDRVFGPGTRLTVL.

This clonotype was counted at least ten times. One junction end disagrees with the germline gene, perhaps due to a read error. The chain carries TRBV5-1 and TRBJ1-5, with TRBD1 matching over 8 bases. CDR1 is SGHRS, CDR2 YFSETQ, per germline. This CDR3 has 13 amino acids. The CDR3 DNA reads TGCGCCAGCAGGTTGGGACAGGATCAGCCCCAGCATTTT. Protein sequence: CASRLGQDQPQHF. The full variable domain, completed using reference TRBV5-1 and TRBJ1-5, is KAGVTQTPRYLIKTRGQQVTLSCSPISGHRSVSWYQQTPGQGLQFLFEYFSETQRNKGNFPGRFSGRQFSNSRSEMNVSTLELGDSALYLCASRLGQDQPQHFGDGTRLSIL.

As regards this clonotype: Sequence at one end of the junction differs from germline and may be a read error. The chain's CDR3 is CSASLNAGELFF. The CDR3 DNA is TGCAGTGCTAGTCTGAACGCCGGGGAGCTGTTTTTT. The chain recombines TRBV20-1 with TRBJ2-2; D gene unclear. The CDR3 consists of 12 residues. From germline, CDR1 is DFQATT and CDR2 SNEGSKA (reference sequence).

This rearrangement joins TRBV5-1 to TRBJ2-5, with D possibly matching TRBD1 (5 bases). Trimming took off 5 bases at V and 4 bases at J, with 15 bases between the two ends. The CDR3 is 14 residues long. The germline CDR1 and CDR2 sequences are SGHRS and YFSETQ. DNA of the CDR3: TGCGCCAGCAGGGCGACAGTGATAGGAGAGACCCAGTACTTC. Translation: CASRATVIGETQYF.

The gene calls are TRBV12-5 and TRBJ1-1; 7 bases align to TRBD1. The CDR3 consists of 14 residues. V lost 5 bases and J lost 3; bases outside the gene matches: 6. Germline-derived CDR1 and CDR2 are LGHNT and FRNRAP. The CDR3 reads CASGTPDRDTEAFF. The CDR3 coding sequence is TGTGCTAGTGGTACACCAGACAGGGACACTGAAGCTTTCTTT.

The rearrangement uses TRBV6-6 and TRBJ2-1; D is possibly TRBD2 (5 bases). The germline CDR1 and CDR2 sequences are MNHNY and SVGAGI (reference sequence). Trimming cost V 10 bases and J 5 bases, with 12 bases left between them. The CDR3 is 12 residues long. Here the CDR3 DNA reads TGTGCCACCCACAGCGGACACAATGAGCAGTTCTTC. It is translated as CATHSGHNEQFF.

This clonotype was detected ten times or more. This chain links TRBV5-1 with TRBJ2-2; TRBD1 agrees at 9 bases. From germline, CDR1 is SGHRS and CDR2 YFSETQ. The CDR3 totals 15 residues. J gave up 5 bases and V 3 bases, and 5 bases lay outside the gene matches. The CDR3 DNA is TGCGCCAGCAGCTGGGGACAGGGCGAGACCGGGGAGCTGTTTTTT. It is translated as CASSWGQGETGELFF.

J is TRBJ1-1 and V is TRBV12-3 or TRBV12-4; D not certain. The CDR3 has 14 amino acids. V dropped 2 bases and J dropped 3 bases, with 10 bases sitting between them. The CDR3 sequence: CASSLRGLYTEAFF. Here the CDR3 DNA reads TGTGCCAGCAGTTTAAGAGGGCTATACACTGAAGCTTTCTTT.

The table lists this clonotype with a few counts. The V and J genes are TRBV5-5 and TRBJ2-3; TRBD2 might be the D (6 bases). The CDR3 is 14 amino acids. The V end was cut by 3 bases, the J end by 6 bases, with 14 bases between. The V gene's germline CDR1 is SGHKS and CDR2 YYEKEE (reference sequence). The CDR3 reads CASSSAGPGDTQYF. CDR3 in DNA: TGTGCCAGCAGCTCGGCGGGGCCCGGTGATACGCAGTATTTT.

This clonotype appeared many times. This chain links TRBV11-1 with TRBJ2-1, with no clear D. This CDR3 has 15 residues. Germline-derived CDR1 and CDR2 are SGHAT and FQDESV (reference sequence). The V gene lost 4 bases and the J gene lost 0 bases, with 10 bases spanning the gap. The CDR3 sequence: CASSWQTSSYNEQFF. The CDR3 nucleotides read TGTGCCAGCAGCTGGCAGACAAGCTCCTACAATGAGCAGTTCTTC. Together with reference TRBV11-1 and TRBJ2-1, the CDR3 gives the full variable domain: EAEVAQSPRYKITEKSQAVAFWCDPISGHATLYWYRQILGQGPELLVQFQDESVVDDSQLPKDRFSAERLKGVDSTLKIQPAELGDSAMYLCASSWQTSSYNEQFFGPGTRLTVL.

This clonotype was seen repeatedly, ten times or more. This chain connects TRBV16 to TRBJ2-2; D perhaps matches TRBD2 (6 bases). There are 16 residues in the CDR3. V shed 0 bases and J shed 4 bases, with 12 bases lying between them. Germline V gene sequence: CDR1 KGHSY, CDR2 FQNENV. CDR3 nucleotide sequence: TGTGCCAGCAGCCAATCCGGGGGACGGACCACCGGGGAGCTGTTTTTT. This encodes CASSQSGGRTTGELFF.

There are many counts of this clonotype. This chain uses TRBV29-1 with TRBJ2-3; 10 positions match TRBD2. This CDR3 is 15 amino acids long. V gave up 4 bases and J gave up 0 bases; unmatched junction bases: 4. Germline V CDR1 and CDR2: SQVTM, ANQGSEA. The DNA of the CDR3 is TGCAGCGTTGTAATAGCGGGGGGTAGCACAGATACGCAGTATTTT. The encoded protein is CSVVIAGGSTDTQYF.

The CDR3 DNA reads as TGCGCCAGCAGCTTGGAAATTAGGACTCAGAACACTGAAGCTTTCTTT. The encoded protein is CASSLEIRTQNTEAFF. This rearrangement joins TRBV5-1 to TRBJ1-1; D call uncertain. The germline CDR1 and CDR2 sequences are SGHRS and YFSETQ. Trimming removed 0 bases from V and 1 base from J, with 13 bases in between. The CDR3 totals 16 residues.

This clonotype was seen repeatedly, ten times or more. This rearrangement joins TRBV6-5 to TRBJ2-1; 7 nucleotides align to TRBD1. The CDR3 is made up of 16 amino acids. Germline V gene data show CDR1 as MNHEY and CDR2 as SVGAGI. After removal of 7 bases from V and 2 bases from J, the junction contained 11 bases not matched to a gene. The CDR3 DNA reads as TGTGCCAGCAAACCGGCTTCCGGACAGGCCTACAATGAGCAGTTCTTC. It is translated as CASKPASGQAYNEQFF.

This clonotype was recorded once. The gene calls are TRBV3-1 and TRBJ2-7; the D gene is possibly TRBD2 (7 bases). The CDR3 runs 17 residues. Germline CDR1 reads LGHDT; CDR2 reads YNNKEL (reference sequence). V was shortened by 4 bases and J by 2 bases, with 21 bases between the two germline ends. The CDR3 sequence: CASSPPGGGVGTYEQYF. The CDR3 DNA reads as TGTGCCAGCAGCCCTCCGGGGGGCGGGGTGGGTACCTACGAGCAGTACTTC.

This clonotype has just a few counts. This chain links TRBV2 with TRBJ1-2; tentatively, D is TRBD1 (6 bases). The CDR3 spans 14 residues. Germline lookup yields CDR1 SNHLY and CDR2 FYNNEI. Trimming shortened V by 2 bases and J by 8 bases, and 15 bases separated the two germline ends. The CDR3, as DNA: TGTGCCAGCAGTGAAACCAGTTCAGGGGACGGCTACACCTTC. Translating gives CASSETSSGDGYTF.

The rearrangement joins TRBV11-2 to TRBJ1-2, with a tentative D call TRBD1 (6 bases). Germline values: CDR1 SGHAT, CDR2 FQNNGV. Trimming took 6 bases from V and 5 from J, leaving 16 bases between them. The CDR3 runs 14 residues. DNA of the CDR3: TGTGCCAGCAGAGCCCTAGGGGGAGGGTATGGCTACACCTTC. Encoded protein: CASRALGGGYGYTF. Full variable domain (remainder filled in from reference TRBV11-2 and TRBJ1-2): EAGVAQSPRYKIIEKRQSVAFWCNPISGHATLYWYQQILGQGPKLLIQFQNNGVVDDSQLPKDRFSAERLKGVDSTLKIQPAKLEDSAVYLCASRALGGGYGYTFGSGTRLTVV.

This clonotype was picked up many times. This sequence joins TRBV7-8 and TRBJ1-2; D not certain. Germline CDR1 and CDR2: SGHVS and FQNEAQ. V lost 5 bases, J lost 4 bases, and 8 bases lay in between. The CDR3 extends over 12 amino acids. CDR3 in amino acids: CASSPQSYGYTF. The CDR3 DNA sequence: TGTGCCAGCAGCCCCCAATCCTATGGCTACACCTTC.

This clonotype was counted between two and nine times. This chain links TRBV29-1 with TRBJ1-4; D unresolved. V lost 3 bases and J 8 bases, leaving 13 bases between the germline ends. The CDR3 contains 13 residues. Per the germline V gene, CDR1 is SQVTM and CDR2 is ANQGSEA. As DNA, the CDR3 is TGCAGCGTTGAGACGGGAGGTGGGGAAAAACTGTTTTTT. Protein product: CSVETGGGEKLFF.

This clonotype has just a few counts. CDR3 sequence (DNA): TGTGCCAGCAGCTTTGGGCACAACAATCAGCCCCAGCATTTT. Its protein is CASSFGHNNQPQHF. The chain uses TRBV5-5 and TRBJ1-5; D remains unclear. Germline V lookup: CDR1 SGHKS, CDR2 YYEKEE (reference sequence). The CDR3 runs to 14 residues. V was shortened by 2 bases and J by 3 bases, with 9 bases between the two germline ends.

This clonotype has a handful of counts. This chain uses TRBV4-3 with TRBJ1-1; D unclear. Germline V gene lookup returns CDR1 LGHNA and CDR2 YSLEER. The CDR3 contains 14 residues. V was clipped by 0 bases and J by 1 base, with 6 bases between them. DNA of the CDR3: TGCGCCAGCAGCCAAGACCAGCAGAACACTGAAGCTTTCTTT. It translates to CASSQDQQNTEAFF.

The rearrangement joins TRBV12-3 or TRBV12-4 to TRBJ2-3; D remains ambiguous. CDR3 length: 16 amino acids. Trimming pared 6 bases from V and 2 bases from J, leaving 18 bases between. The CDR3 DNA reads as TGTGCCAGCAGCGAAAACCAACTGATTCACACAGATACGCAGTATTTT. As protein: CASSENQLIHTDTQYF.

Only a few counts were recorded for this clonotype. This chain joins TRBV28 and TRBJ1-5; D unresolved. Per the germline V gene, CDR1 is MDHEN and CDR2 is SYDVKM. The CDR3 loop spans 14 amino acids. V lost 4 bases to trimming and J lost 1 base, with 8 bases between them. The DNA of the CDR3 is TGTGCCAGCAGTTCTTGGGCCAGCAATCAGCCCCAGCATTTT. Translating gives CASSSWASNQPQHF. Based on the CDR3 plus reference TRBV28 and TRBJ1-5, the full variable domain is DVKVTQSSRYLVKRTGEKVFLECVQDMDHENMFWYRQDPGLGLRLIYFSYDVKMKEKGDIPEGYSVSREKKERFSLILESASTNQTSMYLCASSSWASNQPQHFGDGTRLSIL.

This clonotype occurred many times. The rearrangement joins TRBV12-3 or TRBV12-4 to TRBJ2-3, with TRBD2 matching over 9 bases. Losses at the gene ends were 3 bases for V and 6 bases for J; bases not matched to a gene: 19. The CDR3 contains 19 residues. In DNA, the CDR3 is TGTGCCAGCAGTTTTCGGCCAGCGGGGGGCCTCTGGGGTGGGGATACGCAGTATTTT. This translates into CASSFRPAGGLWGGDTQYF.

This clonotype has a count of ten or more. The J gene is TRBJ2-2, the V gene TRBV7-8; unclear D gene. Trimming cost V 0 bases and J 5 bases, with 7 bases left between them. This CDR3 contains 14 residues. Germline V gene lookup returns CDR1 SGHVS and CDR2 FQNEAQ. The CDR3 DNA is TGTGCCAGCAGCTTAGCGGGCCTAACCGGGGAGCTGTTTTTT. This codes for CASSLAGLTGELFF. Filled out from reference TRBV7-8 and TRBJ2-2, the complete variable domain reads GAGVSQSPRYKVAKRGQDVALRCDPISGHVSLFWYQQALGQGPEFLTYFQNEAQLDKSGLPSDRFFAERPEGSVSTLKIQRTQQEDSAVYLCASSLAGLTGELFFGEGSRLTVL.